The rows below give T cell receptor beta chains drawn from one sample of a study of blood T cell repertoires in COVID-19. Data came from immunoSEQ multiplex PCR; TCRdb stores just in-frame clones and leaves some out. The sample has over 45,000 clones, over 80% seen once. The material sequenced was peripheral blood. The source is a human donor in a cohort sampled during active COVID-19. CDR3s include the opening cysteine and the closing phenylalanine or tryptophan. The D gene is left open where the match is weak. Size is stated for part of the rows, as once, few or many counts, or as a class when the clone is expanded.

abundance: .; d_gene: .; j_gene: TRBJ2-7; v_gene: TRBV10-3; CDR3nt: TGTGCCATCAGTGAGTCAGCCTCGGGTTCCGAGCAGTACTTC; CDR3aa: CAISESASGSEQYF
abundance: .; d_gene: TRBD2; j_gene: TRBJ2-3; v_gene: TRBV2; CDR3nt: TGTGCCAGCAGTGAACACGGACTAGCGGAAACGCAGTATTTT; CDR3aa: CASSEHGLAETQYF
abundance: .; d_gene: .; j_gene: TRBJ2-7; v_gene: TRBV9; CDR3nt: TGTGCCAGCAGCGTCGGGGGTGGCGAGCAGTACTTC; CDR3aa: CASSVGGGEQYF
abundance: .; d_gene: TRBD1; j_gene: TRBJ1-2; v_gene: TRBV19; CDR3nt: TGTGCCACCAATCCGGGACAGGTACCCTATGGCTACACCTTC; CDR3aa: CATNPGQVPYGYTF
abundance: once; d_gene: TRBD1; j_gene: TRBJ1-1; v_gene: TRBV9; CDR3nt: TGTGCCAGCAGCGTAGCCCAGGGGGGTGAAGCTTTCTTT; CDR3aa: CASSVAQGGEAFF
abundance: .; d_gene: TRBD1; j_gene: TRBJ2-7; v_gene: TRBV7-9; CDR3nt: TGTGCCAGCAGCTCGGCGACAGGGCCCACTGGCGAGCAGTACTTC; CDR3aa: CASSSATGPTGEQYF
abundance: .; d_gene: .; j_gene: TRBJ1-2; v_gene: TRBV6-5; CDR3nt: TGTGCCAGCAGTTACGGACAGCCATATGGCTACACCTTC; CDR3aa: CASSYGQPYGYTF
abundance: .; d_gene: .; j_gene: TRBJ1-2; v_gene: TRBV7-9; CDR3nt: TGTGCCAGCAGCGGAGTTGTACCCACTGGCTACACCTTC; CDR3aa: CASSGVVPTGYTF
abundance: .; d_gene: TRBD2; j_gene: TRBJ2-1; v_gene: TRBV7-2; CDR3nt: TGTGCCAGCAGCCCCGAGTCAGCGGGGAGCTCCTACAATGAGCAGTTCTTC; CDR3aa: CASSPESAGSSYNEQFF
abundance: .; d_gene: TRBD1; j_gene: TRBJ1-5; v_gene: TRBV19; CDR3nt: TGTGCCAGTAGTGGGACAGGGGGCTTTCAGCCCCAGCATTTT; CDR3aa: CASSGTGGFQPQHF
abundance: .; d_gene: .; j_gene: TRBJ1-1; v_gene: TRBV7-2; CDR3nt: TGTGCCAGCAGCTCACCTTCGGGGGTTTTGAGTGGTACTACTGAAGCTTTCTTT; CDR3aa: CASSSPSGVLSGTTEAFF
abundance: .; d_gene: TRBD1; j_gene: TRBJ1-2; v_gene: TRBV6-6; CDR3nt: TGTGCCAGTAGAACAGGGGCGGCAGCTAACTATGGCTACACCTTC; CDR3aa: CASRTGAAANYGYTF
abundance: once; d_gene: TRBD2; j_gene: TRBJ2-4; v_gene: TRBV4-3; CDR3nt: TGCGCCAGCAGCCACGGGGGGAGGAACATTCAGTACTTC; CDR3aa: CASSHGGRNIQYF
abundance: .; d_gene: TRBD1; j_gene: TRBJ1-5; v_gene: TRBV7-8; CDR3nt: TGTGCCAGCAGCTTAGACAGGACAGGGGGATCTTATAGCAATCAGCCCCAGCATTTT; CDR3aa: CASSLDRTGGSYSNQPQHF
abundance: .; d_gene: .; j_gene: TRBJ2-3; v_gene: TRBV2; CDR3nt: TGTGCCAGCAGAGCGGTTACAGATACGCAGTATTTT; CDR3aa: CASRAVTDTQYF
abundance: .; d_gene: .; j_gene: TRBJ1-4; v_gene: TRBV18; CDR3nt: TGTGCCAGCTCACCCTGGGACTCTAATGAAAAACTGTTTTTT; CDR3aa: CASSPWDSNEKLFF
abundance: .; d_gene: TRBD1; j_gene: TRBJ2-2; v_gene: TRBV9; CDR3nt: TGTGCCAGCAGCGTCAGGGGGAGCACCGGGGAGCTGTTTTTT; CDR3aa: CASSVRGSTGELFF
abundance: .; d_gene: .; j_gene: TRBJ1-4; v_gene: TRBV7-9; CDR3nt: TGTGCCAGCAGCTTAGGTACAACTAATGAAAAACTGTTTTTT; CDR3aa: CASSLGTTNEKLFF
abundance: .; d_gene: .; j_gene: TRBJ1-5; v_gene: TRBV5-1; CDR3nt: TGCGCCAGCAGCTCGGTCCCCAATCAGCCCCAGCATTTT; CDR3aa: CASSSVPNQPQHF
abundance: .; d_gene: TRBD1; j_gene: TRBJ2-1; v_gene: TRBV11-2; CDR3nt: TGTGCCAGCAGCTTGACAGGGTACTCCTACAATGAGCAGTTCTTC; CDR3aa: CASSLTGYSYNEQFF
abundance: .; d_gene: TRBD1; j_gene: TRBJ1-3; v_gene: TRBV6-6; CDR3nt: TGTGCCAGCAGTTCGGACAGGGAGCTCTCTGGAAACACCATATATTTT; CDR3aa: CASSSDRELSGNTIYF
abundance: .; d_gene: TRBD1; j_gene: TRBJ1-4; v_gene: TRBV7-2; CDR3nt: TGTGCCAGCAGCTTAGATAGGGGGCGCGAAAAACTGTTTTTT; CDR3aa: CASSLDRGREKLFF
abundance: .; d_gene: TRBD2; j_gene: TRBJ2-7; v_gene: TRBV3-1/TRBV3-2; CDR3nt: TGTGCCAGCAGCCAAGACAATAGCGGGGGTTCCGAGCAGTACTTC; CDR3aa: CASSQDNSGGSEQYF
abundance: .; d_gene: .; j_gene: TRBJ2-7; v_gene: TRBV3-1/TRBV3-2; CDR3nt: TGTGCCAGCAGCCCCGGGTACGAGCAGTACTTC; CDR3aa: CASSPGYEQYF
abundance: few; d_gene: .; j_gene: TRBJ1-2; v_gene: TRBV18; CDR3nt: TGTGCCAGCTCAGAGGTAGGAGACAGCTATGGCTACACCTTC; CDR3aa: CASSEVGDSYGYTF
abundance: .; d_gene: .; j_gene: TRBJ1-5; v_gene: TRBV6-6; CDR3nt: TGTGCCAGCAGTTATCCAGGGAGGTTTCAGCCCCAGCATTTT; CDR3aa: CASSYPGRFQPQHF
abundance: .; d_gene: .; j_gene: TRBJ1-5; v_gene: TRBV6-5; CDR3nt: TGTGCCAGCACCCAAGGGAGGGGGGAGGGTCAGCCCCAGCATTTT; CDR3aa: CASTQGRGEGQPQHF
abundance: .; d_gene: .; j_gene: TRBJ1-1; v_gene: TRBV6-5; CDR3nt: TGTGCCAGCAGTTACTTGGGAGGGATGAACACTGAAGCTTTCTTT; CDR3aa: CASSYLGGMNTEAFF
abundance: .; d_gene: .; j_gene: TRBJ1-5; v_gene: TRBV2; CDR3nt: TGTGCCAGCAGTGAAGCGCACAGGAGCAATCAGCCCCAGCATTTT; CDR3aa: CASSEAHRSNQPQHF
abundance: .; d_gene: .; j_gene: TRBJ1-6; v_gene: TRBV10-3; CDR3nt: TGTGCCATCAGTGACCCCCAGAGGTCTAGGTCACCCCTCCACTTT; CDR3aa: CAISDPQRSRSPLHF
abundance: .; d_gene: TRBD1; j_gene: TRBJ2-3; v_gene: TRBV9; CDR3nt: TGTGCCAGCAGCGACAGGGGCCCAACAGATACGCAGTATTTT; CDR3aa: CASSDRGPTDTQYF
abundance: .; d_gene: .; j_gene: TRBJ2-7; v_gene: TRBV7-9; CDR3nt: TGTGCCAGCAGCCGGGATACCTACGAGCAGTACTTC; CDR3aa: CASSRDTYEQYF
abundance: .; d_gene: .; j_gene: TRBJ2-2; v_gene: TRBV2; CDR3nt: TGTGCCAGCAGTGAAGCTTGGACAGATCCGAACACCGGGGAGCTGTTTTTT; CDR3aa: CASSEAWTDPNTGELFF
abundance: .; d_gene: TRBD1; j_gene: TRBJ1-6; v_gene: TRBV6-1; CDR3nt: TGTGCCAGCAGTGAAGTCTGGACAGGGGATACCCTCCACTTT; CDR3aa: CASSEVWTGDTLHF
abundance: .; d_gene: .; j_gene: TRBJ1-2; v_gene: TRBV4-3; CDR3nt: TGCGCCAGCAGCCAAGATGTAGAGCCAGGGCGGGGTGGCTACACCTTC; CDR3aa: CASSQDVEPGRGGYTF
abundance: .; d_gene: TRBD1; j_gene: TRBJ1-1; v_gene: TRBV9; CDR3nt: TGTGCCAGCAGCGCCGGACAGGAGTTAATGAACACTGAAGCTTTCTTT; CDR3aa: CASSAGQELMNTEAFF
abundance: many; d_gene: .; j_gene: TRBJ2-7; v_gene: TRBV11-2; CDR3nt: TGTGCCAGCAGCTTATGGGGCGGACATTTATCTTACGAGCAGTACTTC; CDR3aa: CASSLWGGHLSYEQYF
abundance: .; d_gene: .; j_gene: TRBJ1-1; v_gene: TRBV7-9; CDR3nt: TGTGCCAGCAGCTTCAGGGAAGGGACAGAAGCTTTCTTT; CDR3aa: CASSFREGTEAFF
abundance: .; d_gene: TRBD1; j_gene: TRBJ1-1; v_gene: TRBV7-9; CDR3nt: TGTGCCAGCACGCGGGACAGAAACACTGAAGCTTTCTTT; CDR3aa: CASTRDRNTEAFF
abundance: few; d_gene: .; j_gene: TRBJ1-3; v_gene: TRBV7-2; CDR3nt: TGTGCCAGCAGCTTAGGGGGCATTCGGAACACCATATATTTT; CDR3aa: CASSLGGIRNTIYF
abundance: .; d_gene: .; j_gene: TRBJ1-4; v_gene: TRBV19; CDR3nt: TGTGCCAGTAGTTTACAGATTAATGAAAAACTGTTTTTT; CDR3aa: CASSLQINEKLFF
abundance: .; d_gene: .; j_gene: TRBJ2-2; v_gene: TRBV15; CDR3nt: TGTGCCACCAGCAGGGCGGGGCCCAACACCGGGGAGCTGTTTTTT; CDR3aa: CATSRAGPNTGELFF
abundance: once; d_gene: TRBD1; j_gene: TRBJ1-1; v_gene: TRBV19; CDR3nt: TGTGCCAGTAGTATAGATTTGGCAGGGGGCACTGAAGCTTTCTTT; CDR3aa: CASSIDLAGGTEAFF
abundance: .; d_gene: .; j_gene: TRBJ2-5; v_gene: TRBV7-2; CDR3nt: TGTGCCAGCAGCTTAGGCTACACCGGGACAAAGCGCGAGACCCAGTACTTC; CDR3aa: CASSLGYTGTKRETQYF
abundance: few; d_gene: .; j_gene: TRBJ1-4; v_gene: TRBV7-9; CDR3nt: TGTGCCAGCAGCGTGGGACACCGGAAAGGTGAAAAACTGTTTTTT; CDR3aa: CASSVGHRKGEKLFF
abundance: .; d_gene: .; j_gene: TRBJ1-1; v_gene: TRBV5-1; CDR3nt: TGCGCCAGCAGCTTGGCCGGAGTCCTCATGAACACTGAAGCTTTCTTT; CDR3aa: CASSLAGVLMNTEAFF
abundance: once; d_gene: .; j_gene: TRBJ1-1; v_gene: TRBV7-9; CDR3nt: TGTGCCAGCAGCTCCATCGTGGTACAGGGAATGAACACTGAAGCTTTCTTT; CDR3aa: CASSSIVVQGMNTEAFF
abundance: .; d_gene: TRBD1; j_gene: TRBJ1-1; v_gene: TRBV24-1; CDR3nt: TGTGCCACCAGACAGGGGCCGAACACTGAAGCTTTCTTT; CDR3aa: CATRQGPNTEAFF
abundance: .; d_gene: TRBD1; j_gene: TRBJ1-4; v_gene: TRBV7-2; CDR3nt: TGTGCCAGCAGGCACCCGGGACAGGGGCTTGAAAAACTGTTTTTT; CDR3aa: CASRHPGQGLEKLFF
abundance: .; d_gene: .; j_gene: TRBJ2-6; v_gene: TRBV7-2; CDR3nt: TGTGCCAGCAGCTTAAAAGGGCGGGGTGCTGGGGCCAACGTCCTGACTTTC; CDR3aa: CASSLKGRGAGANVLTF
abundance: .; d_gene: .; j_gene: TRBJ1-2; v_gene: TRBV7-8; CDR3nt: TGTGCCAGCAGCCCTACCAGGACAGTCTATGGCTACACCTTC; CDR3aa: CASSPTRTVYGYTF
abundance: once; d_gene: TRBD2; j_gene: TRBJ2-4; v_gene: TRBV5-1; CDR3nt: TGCGCCAGCAGCTTGGGACGGGGGGATGGAGCCAAAAACATTCAGTACTTC; CDR3aa: CASSLGRGDGAKNIQYF
abundance: few; d_gene: TRBD1; j_gene: TRBJ1-1; v_gene: TRBV6-5; CDR3nt: TGTGCCAGCAGTATTGCCCCAGGGGGGAACACTGAAGCTTTCTTT; CDR3aa: CASSIAPGGNTEAFF
abundance: .; d_gene: .; j_gene: TRBJ1-6; v_gene: TRBV30; CDR3nt: TGTGCCTGGAGCCGGACCTATTCGGAGGATTCACCCCTCCACTTT; CDR3aa: CAWSRTYSEDSPLHF